This TCR beta chain emerged from a study of blood T cells in healthy people across ages. General study points: Changes seen in expanded clonotypes were possibly confounded by donor CMV status left unknown.

In terms of origin and age, donors were healthy Caucasian individuals from Russia aged about 6 to 100. In the case of this clonotype: No antigen is known for it.

This CDR3 comprises 14 residues. Trimming cost V 3 bases and J 5 bases, with 13 bases left between them. Germline V CDR1 and CDR2: SGHTA, FQGNSA. It was with a sample-barcoded 5' primer and a J-beta primer mix that a second PCR of roughly 7 to 12 cycles was run. TCRdb re-analysed the 5' RACE reads in MiXCR, keeping a single row per CDR3 protein. The profile shows over 500,000 distinct CDR3 sequences, about 29% of them singletons. Separately, the same data were catalogued under a study of T cells of mothers and their children. This second report adds: The people who donated were three healthy Caucasian mothers and their six children. The study obtained over 9.5 million TCR beta CDR3 reads per mother and around 3 million per child.

This chain links TRBV7-2 with TRBJ1-2, with no clear D. The clonotype originates from a boy younger than 10 in good health. Sequenced material: blood. CDR3 protein: CASSFLVYGYGYTF. CDR3 nucleotides: TGTGCCAGCAGCTTCCTTGTGTACGGATATGGCTACACCTTC.